The rows below give T cell receptor beta chains drawn from one sample of a study of human T cells and chemical hapten exposure. TCRdb passed the RACE reads through MiXCR, listing each CDR3 protein once. Altogether roughly 100,000 distinct CDR3 sequences are present, over 8% being singletons, with the ten largest covering 2.9%. Sequences were obtained from whole blood. These receptors originate from a female donor in good health. Some clones in this sample may be carry-over from other donors' samples. CDR3s include the opening cysteine and the closing phenylalanine or tryptophan. Fields, in order: CDR3 length, D gene, clone size, J gene, V gene, CDR3 DNA, CDR3 protein. D genes are given only for firm matches. The listing skips clone size in some rows; elsewhere it reads once, few, many or a size class.

17,TRBD2,few,TRBJ2-1,TRBV24-1,TGTGCCACCAGTGATTTGCCCCAACTAGCGGGACGAAATGAGCAGTTCTTC,CATSDLPQLAGRNEQFF
14,TRBD1,many,TRBJ2-1,TRBV20-1,TGCAGTAGGGACAGGGGAGAGTCTTACAATGAGCAGTTCTTC,CSRDRGESYNEQFF
15,TRBD2,-,TRBJ2-1,TRBV6-1,TGTGCCAGCGCTCCCTTTAGCGGGGACTACAATGAGCAGTTCTTC,CASAPFSGDYNEQFF
14,TRBD1,-,TRBJ1-1,TRBV20-1,TGCAGTGCTCCCGAGGACAGGGGAAACACTGAAGCTTTCTTT,CSAPEDRGNTEAFF
15,-,few,TRBJ2-3,TRBV5-1,TGCGCCAGCAGCTTGAACAGGGTAGGGGGAGATACGCAGTATTTT,CASSLNRVGGDTQYF
14,-,few,TRBJ2-1,TRBV4-1,TGCGCCAGCAGCCAATCGGGAAGTAACAATGAGCAGTTCTTC,CASSQSGSNNEQFF
15,-,few,TRBJ2-1,TRBV9,TGTGCCAGCAGCGTAGAAAGGGGGGGGGACCGGGAGCAGTTCTTC,CASSVERGGDREQFF
16,-,many,TRBJ1-1,TRBV5-1,TGCGCCAGCAGCTTGGAATTCGTGGGCGCGGGCACTGAAGCTTTCTTT,CASSLEFVGAGTEAFF
16,-,-,TRBJ2-7,TRBV6-5,TGTGCCAGCAGTTACGGGGGCCCCGGGGGGCACTACGAGCAGTACTTC,CASSYGGPGGHYEQYF
12,-,few,TRBJ2-1,TRBV29-1,TGCAGCGTTGTTGCCGGATACAATGAGCAGTTCTTC,CSVVAGYNEQFF
15,TRBD2,-,TRBJ2-3,TRBV20-1,TGCAGTGCTGAAAGTCGGGGGGAGGGAACAGATACGCAGTATTTT,CSAESRGEGTDTQYF
13,TRBD2,-,TRBJ2-7,TRBV20-1,TGCAGTGCCGAACTAGCGGGAGGGTACGAGCAGTACTTC,CSAELAGGYEQYF
15,TRBD2,few,TRBJ2-1,TRBV10-3,TGTGCCATCAGTGAGACCCTTAGCGGGAGTAATGAGCAGTTCTTC,CAISETLSGSNEQFF
15,-,-,TRBJ1-1,TRBV21-1,TGTGCCAGCAGCATTTCCCCGGGGCCCGGGACTGAAGCTTTCTTT,CASSISPGPGTEAFF
13,TRBD1,few,TRBJ2-1,TRBV6-1,TGTGCCAGCAGCGTCGACAGGGGAGATGAGCAGTTCTTC,CASSVDRGDEQFF
16,-,few,TRBJ1-2,TRBV6-2/TRBV6-3,TGTGCCAGCAGGCCTCTTCCCCGGACAATAAACTATGGCTACACCTTC,CASRPLPRTINYGYTF
13,-,few,TRBJ1-4,TRBV11-2,TGTGCCAGCAGCCCATCCCAGAGTGAAAAACTGTTTTTT,CASSPSQSEKLFF
14,-,-,TRBJ1-2,TRBV28,TGTGCCAGCAGTTTAATCGGGCAGATCTATGGCTACACCTTC,CASSLIGQIYGYTF
15,TRBD2,few,TRBJ2-5,TRBV7-2,TGTGCCAGCAGCTTATCACTAGCGGACCAAGAGACCCAGTACTTC,CASSLSLADQETQYF
16,TRBD2,few,TRBJ2-2,TRBV6-6,TGTGCCAGCAGCCGACTAGCGGGGGCGAACACCGGGGAGCTGTTTTTT,CASSRLAGANTGELFF
15,-,-,TRBJ1-4,TRBV20-1,TGCAGTGCTAGTAGTGATGGGGCCAATAATGAAAAACTGTTTTTT,CSASSDGANNEKLFF
15,-,few,TRBJ2-1,TRBV30,TGTGCCTGGGGCCCATTTACAAGCTCCTACAATGAGCAGTTCTTC,CAWGPFTSSYNEQFF
14,TRBD2,few,TRBJ2-3,TRBV30,TGTGCCTGGAAAACTAGCGGGAGGGCCTACACGCAGTATTTT,CAWKTSGRAYTQYF
12,TRBD1,many,TRBJ2-2,TRBV29-1,TGCAGCGTGGGGGACAGACACCGGGAGCTGTTTTTT,CSVGDRHRELFF
13,-,many,TRBJ2-5,TRBV7-8,TGTGCCAGCAGCTTGGGCACGCAAGAGACCCAGTACTTC,CASSLGTQETQYF
12,-,few,TRBJ2-7,TRBV10-2,TGCGCCAGCAGTGGGGGTTCAGGGGAGCAGTACTTC,CASSGGSGEQYF
15,-,many,TRBJ2-7,TRBV28,TGTGCCAGCAGTCCCCGGACAGTAGGCTCCTACGAGCAGTACTTC,CASSPRTVGSYEQYF
14,-,many,TRBJ1-6,TRBV3-1,TGTGCCAGCAGTGGAATGGATTTCAATTCACCCCTCCACTTT,CASSGMDFNSPLHF
15,TRBD1,-,TRBJ1-3,TRBV28,TGTGCCAGCAGTGAGGACAGGGGGCCTGGAAACACCATATATTTT,CASSEDRGPGNTIYF
17,-,many,TRBJ2-1,TRBV12-3/TRBV12-4,TGTGCCAGCAGCCAAGACGGGACTCCCAGCCCCTACAATGAGCAGTTCTTC,CASSQDGTPSPYNEQFF
15,-,-,TRBJ2-1,TRBV5-4,TGTGCCAGCAGCTTGTTCCCCCCTAGCCCAAATGAGCAGTTCTTC,CASSLFPPSPNEQFF
16,TRBD1,-,TRBJ2-3,TRBV20-1,TGCAGTGCTAGAGATCACAGGGGCGGGAGCACAGATACGCAGTATTTT,CSARDHRGGSTDTQYF
13,-,-,TRBJ2-1,TRBV7-6,TGTGCCAGCAGCCCCTATCTACACAATGAGCAGTTCTTC,CASSPYLHNEQFF
13,TRBD2,-,TRBJ2-7,TRBV12-3/TRBV12-4,TGTGCCAGTTCCGGGGGGGGAAACTACGAGCAGTACTTC,CASSGGGNYEQYF
16,-,-,TRBJ2-2,TRBV11-2,TGTGCCAGCAGCTTAGACCCTAACTCCTTCACCGGGGAGCTGTTTTTT,CASSLDPNSFTGELFF
14,-,many,TRBJ1-4,TRBV29-1,TGCAGCGTTGGGGGGATAACAACTAATGAAAAACTGTTTTTT,CSVGGITTNEKLFF
14,-,many,TRBJ1-6,TRBV7-9,TGTGCCAGCGGGCCGGGACTCGACTCCCCACCCCTCCACTTT,CASGPGLDSPPLHF